These 20 T cell receptor beta chains were sequenced from one sample in a study of blood T cell repertoires in COVID-19. Profiling relied on immunoSEQ multiplex PCR, and the TCRdb table lists in-frame clones only, not all of them. The repertoire consists of roughly 100,000 clones, with roughly 90% occurring once and the leading ten covering 1.9%. Sequenced sample: peripheral blood. Every receptor here comes from a woman between 50 and 59 years old with COVID-19, enrolled during active disease.

V is TRBV6-2 or TRBV6-3 and J is TRBJ2-7, with unresolved D. CDR3 length: 13 residues. Germline V gene data show CDR1 as MNHEY and CDR2 as SVGEGT. Trimming stripped 0 bases from V and 6 bases from J, with 9 bases between. CDR3 protein: CASSYSRLGEQYF. Here the CDR3 DNA reads TGTGCCAGCAGTTACTCGAGGCTGGGCGAGCAGTACTTC.

Only one count was recorded for this clone. J is TRBJ1-1 and V is TRBV6-6; D unresolved. The ends were cut back, 0 bases at V and 5 bases at J, with 7 bases in the middle. Germline assignment: CDR1 MNHNY and CDR2 SVGAGI (reference sequence). The CDR3 consists of 13 residues. Written as DNA, the CDR3 is TGTGCCAGCAGTTACTCCGCCGGTACTGAAGCTTTCTTT. This translates into CASSYSAGTEAFF.

The chain is built from TRBV7-8 and TRBJ2-3; 11 bases map to TRBD2. V lost 1 base, J lost 0 bases, and 6 bases stayed unmatched. The CDR3 spans 18 residues. The germline gives CDR1 SGHVS, CDR2 FQNEAQ. CDR3 in DNA: TGTGCCAGCAGCTTAGATCCCCGACTAGCGGGGAGCACAGATACGCAGTATTTT. Its protein is CASSLDPRLAGSTDTQYF.

The chain employs TRBV6-6 and TRBJ1-2; maybe TRBD1 (5 bases). Trimming stripped 6 bases from V and 5 bases from J, with 10 bases between. The CDR3 is 12 residues long. Per the germline V gene, CDR1 is MNHNY and CDR2 is SVGAGI (reference sequence). The CDR3 DNA reads as TGTGCCAGCAGCCAAGACAGTTATGGCTACACCTTC. Protein product: CASSQDSYGYTF.

The chain has TRBV7-6 and TRBJ2-7; 8 bases agree with TRBD1. The CDR3 length is 15 residues. The trim removed 2 bases at V and 2 bases at J, leaving 5 bases unmatched. Germline CDR1 is SGHVS and CDR2 is FNYEAQ. CDR3 DNA: TGTGCCAGCAGCTTAAAAGGACAGGGAACCTACGAGCAGTACTTC. Translating gives CASSLKGQGTYEQYF.

J is TRBJ2-7 and V is TRBV5-6; D is perhaps TRBD1 (6 bases). This CDR3 comprises 15 residues. The V gene's germline CDR1 is SGHDT and CDR2 YYEEEE. Trimming took 2 bases from V and 2 from J, leaving 14 bases between them. CDR3 residues: CASSFANRVPYEQYF. The CDR3 DNA reads TGTGCCAGCAGCTTTGCGAACAGGGTGCCCTACGAGCAGTACTTC.

The chain carries TRBV12-3 or TRBV12-4 and TRBJ1-4, with D hard to call. V was pared by 8 bases and J by 4 bases, with 8 bases between. The CDR3 is 12 residues long. CDR3 in DNA: TGTGCCAGCCGACTCCTTAATGAAAAACTGTTTTTT. Protein: CASRLLNEKLFF.

The J gene is TRBJ2-2, the V gene TRBV4-3, with a possible D match to TRBD2 (5 bases). The CDR3 has 14 amino acids. From germline, CDR1 is LGHNA and CDR2 YSLEER. The V gene lost 1 base and the J gene lost 5 bases, with 8 bases spanning the gap. The CDR3 DNA follows: TGCGCCAGCAGCCAAGGGAGGAATACCGGGGAGCTGTTTTTT. This encodes CASSQGRNTGELFF.

The V call is TRBV21-1, the J call TRBJ2-7; the tabulated D call, TRBD1, remains unverified against the DNA. TRBV21-1 represents a pseudogene. This CDR3 has 17 amino acids. In DNA, the CDR3 is TGTGCCAGCAGCAAAGGAGATCGGGACAGGGGCTCCTACGAGCAGTACGTC. Encoded protein: CASSKGDRDRGSYEQYV.

This clone has just one count. The rearrangement links TRBV29-1 to TRBJ2-6; 7 bases align to TRBD1. The CDR3 extends over 19 amino acids. Germline CDR1 is SQVTM and CDR2 is ANQGSEA. Trimming removed 0 bases from V and 0 bases from J; junction bases left unmatched: 11. CDR3 coding DNA: TGCAGCGTTGAAGAAGAAATGAACAGGGGTAGCTCTGGGGCCAACGTCCTGACTTTC. Translating it yields CSVEEEMNRGSSGANVLTF.

J is TRBJ1-2 and V is TRBV19; a weak D match, TRBD1 (6 bases). CDR1 and CDR2 from the germline V gene are LNHDA and SQIVND (reference sequence). The CDR3 is made up of 15 amino acids. Trimming removed 6 bases from V and 8 bases from J, with 22 bases in between. CDR3 bases: TGTGCCAGTAGCCCGACTTGGATGGGGGCAAACGGCTACACCTTC. It is translated as CASSPTWMGANGYTF.

This clone was detected a few times. The V call is TRBV7-9, the J call TRBJ1-2; D is unresolved. The ends were cut back, 6 bases at V and 0 bases at J, with 11 bases in the middle. The CDR3 loop spans 14 amino acids. Germline V gene lookup returns CDR1 SEHNR and CDR2 FQNEAQ (reference sequence). The CDR3 region has the DNA TGTGCCAGCAGTGTGACTACGGCTAACTATGGCTACACCTTC. It codes for CASSVTTANYGYTF.

The chain links TRBV19 to TRBJ1-1; tentatively, D is TRBD1 (6 bases). Trimming left V 6 bases short and J 1 base short, with 12 bases between. From germline, CDR1 is LNHDA and CDR2 SQIVND (reference sequence). There are 14 residues in the CDR3. CDR3 nucleotides: TGTGCCAGTAGCGGTCAGGGGACGAACACTGAAGCTTTCTTT. Protein: CASSGQGTNTEAFF.

The chain uses TRBV27 and TRBJ1-4; weak D call: TRBD1 (6 bases). Trimming removed 4 bases from V and 7 bases from J, with 13 bases in between. Germline loops: CDR1 MNHEY, CDR2 SMNVEV (reference sequence). The CDR3 covers 14 residues. The CDR3 reads CASSSYRVGEKLFF. As DNA, the CDR3 is TGTGCCAGCAGTTCGTACAGGGTCGGTGAAAAACTGTTTTTT. The variable domain in full, completed from reference TRBV27 and TRBJ1-4, reads EAQVTQNPRYLITVTGKKLTVTCSQNMNHEYMSWYRQDPGLGLRQIYYSMNVEVTDKGDVPEGYKVSRKEKRNFPLILESPSPNQTSLYFCASSSYRVGEKLFFGSGTQLSVL.

This clone was seen only once. The chain links TRBV6-5 to TRBJ2-3, with D possibly being TRBD1 (5 bases). V was shortened by 2 bases and J by 0 bases, with 9 bases between the two germline ends. The germline V gene encodes CDR1 MNHEY and CDR2 SVGAGI. CDR3 length: 15 amino acids. CDR3 in amino acids: CASSYIGASTDTQYF. The CDR3 DNA sequence: TGTGCCAGCAGTTACATAGGGGCGAGCACAGATACGCAGTATTTT.

This clone was seen just once. J is TRBJ2-6 and V is TRBV6-2 or TRBV6-3; 7 nucleotides align to TRBD2. Germline V lookup: CDR1 MNHEY, CDR2 SVGEGT. Trimming removed 4 bases from V and 4 bases from J; junction bases left unmatched: 10. The CDR3 extends over 17 amino acids. Written as DNA, the CDR3 is TGTGCCAGCAGTTTGGGTTTGAGCGGGGTAGGGGCCAACGTCCTGACTTTC. This translates into CASSLGLSGVGANVLTF.

The chain joins TRBV19 to TRBJ1-3; maybe TRBD1 (5 bases). CDR1 LNHDA and CDR2 SQIVND come from the germline V gene (reference sequence). Trimming shortened V by 2 bases and J by 4 bases, and 12 bases separated the two germline ends. CDR3 size: 15 residues. The CDR3 nucleotides are TGTGCCAGTAGTATATCAGGGTTTGCCGGAAACACCATATATTTT. This translates into CASSISGFAGNTIYF.

J is TRBJ1-2 and V is TRBV6-6, with D hard to call. V was clipped by 4 bases and J by 8 bases, with 20 bases between them. The V gene's germline CDR1 is MNHNY and CDR2 SVGAGI (reference sequence). The CDR3 runs to 15 residues. CDR3 protein: CASSFYPEGVGGYTF. The CDR3 nucleotides are TGTGCCAGCAGTTTCTACCCTGAGGGCGTCGGCGGCTACACCTTC.

This CDR3 is CASSLRIAGAYNEQFF. In nucleotides, the CDR3 is TGTGCCAGCAGCTTACGAATAGCGGGGGCCTACAATGAGCAGTTCTTC. The chain recombines TRBV7-7 with TRBJ2-1; 9 bases fit TRBD2. The CDR3 has 16 amino acids. With 2 bases clipped from V and 2 bases from J, the junction kept 4 bases outside the gene matches. CDR1 is SSHAT, CDR2 FNYEAQ, per germline (reference sequence).

This chain joins TRBV19 and TRBJ1-1, with D maybe TRBD1 (6 bases). V was clipped by 5 bases and J by 2 bases, with 12 bases between them. The CDR3 totals 14 residues. Germline V gene sequence: CDR1 LNHDA, CDR2 SQIVND (reference sequence). The CDR3 nucleotides read TGTGCCAGTAGTCCACAGGGACCAAACACTGAAGCTTTCTTT. Protein: CASSPQGPNTEAFF.